What follows are 29 T cell receptor beta chains derived from one specimen sequenced in a study of CD8 T cells in Susac syndrome. Reverse transcription of roughly 0.5 to 1 ug RNA was performed with random hexamers. Via MiXCR, TCRdb re-called the immunoSEQ multiplex PCR reads, giving one row per CDR3 protein. In the table there are 200,000 or so distinct CDR3 sequences, approximately 95% of which are singletons. Sequenced material: CD8+ T cells from PBMCs. These receptors all stem from a human donor with Susac syndrome.

CDR3 nucleotide sequence: TGTGCCAGCAGCTTAGCTACAACGTACCCCTACGAGCAGTACTTC. Translating it yields CASSLATTYPYEQYF. This chain connects TRBV7-9 to TRBJ2-7; no clear D gene. Trimming left V 0 bases short and J 2 bases short, with 11 bases between. Germline loops: CDR1 SEHNR, CDR2 FQNEAQ (reference sequence). CDR3 length: 15 residues.

The J gene is TRBJ2-5, the V gene TRBV9, with 7 bases fitting TRBD1. Germline loops: CDR1 SGDLS, CDR2 YYNGEE. The CDR3 extends over 14 amino acids. J was trimmed by 3 bases and V by 4 bases; bases with no gene match: 6. The DNA for the CDR3 is TGTGCCAGCAGCACCGGGACAGTAAAAGAGACCCAGTACTTC. It encodes CASSTGTVKETQYF. Full variable domain (rest looked up from reference TRBV9 and TRBJ2-5): DSGVTQTPKHLITATGQRVTLRCSPRSGDLSVYWYQQSLDQGLQFLIQYYNGEERAKGNILERFSAQQFPDLHSELNLSSLELGDSALYFCASSTGTVKETQYFGPGTRLLVL.

The chain joins TRBV28 to TRBJ2-7; 12 bases fit TRBD1. The germline gives CDR1 MDHEN, CDR2 SYDVKM. With V trimmed by 7 bases and J by 5 bases, 6 bases remained unmatched. The CDR3 covers 14 residues. CDR3 in DNA: TGTGCCAGCACCGGGACAGGGGGCAGCGACGAGCAGTACTTC. Its translation: CASTGTGGSDEQYF.

V usage is TRBV7-3 and J usage is TRBJ2-1, with TRBD2 as a possible D gene (5 bases). CDR3 length: 16 residues. The V end lost 1 base, the J end lost 7 bases, and 17 bases lay between the germline ends. Germline V lookup: CDR1 SGHTA, CDR2 FQGTGA. For the CDR3, the DNA is TGTGCCAGCAGCTTAAACGCAGGAGGTGGGGAAAATGAGCAGTTCTTC. Translating gives CASSLNAGGGENEQFF.

The V call is TRBV27, the J call TRBJ1-4, with a tentative D call TRBD1 (6 bases). This CDR3 region has 12 residues. Trimming cost V 5 bases and J 8 bases, with 9 bases left between them. Germline loops: CDR1 MNHEY, CDR2 SMNVEV (reference sequence). The CDR3 reads CASSPDREKLFF. In DNA, the CDR3 is TGTGCCAGCAGTCCCGACAGGGAAAAACTGTTTTTT. Filled out from reference TRBV27 and TRBJ1-4, the complete variable domain reads EAQVTQNPRYLITVTGKKLTVTCSQNMNHEYMSWYRQDPGLGLRQIYYSMNVEVTDKGDVPEGYKVSRKEKRNFPLILESPSPNQTSLYFCASSPDREKLFFGSGTQLSVL.

The V gene is TRBV4-1, the J gene TRBJ2-7; TRBD2 might be the D (7 bases). The length of the CDR3 is 18 residues. Germline-derived CDR1 and CDR2 are MGHRA and YSYEKL. V lost 0 bases to trimming and J lost 3 bases, with 21 bases between them. The CDR3 DNA sequence: TGCGCCAGCAGCCAAGAGGACAGTCACCGACTAGCCAACTACGAGCAGTACTTC. This sequence encodes CASSQEDSHRLANYEQYF.

This clonotype appeared a single time. V is TRBV12-3 or TRBV12-4 and J is TRBJ1-1; D gene ambiguous. The CDR3 contains 13 residues. V lost 1 base and J lost 5, with 8 bases in between. CDR3: CASSLGERTEAFF. DNA of the CDR3: TGTGCCAGCAGTTTAGGGGAAAGGACTGAAGCTTTCTTT.

This chain uses TRBV30 with TRBJ2-7; D is uncertain. V lost 6 bases to trimming and J lost 6 bases, with 12 bases between them. Germline loops: CDR1 GTSNPN, CDR2 SVGIG (reference sequence). This CDR3 has 11 amino acids. CDR3 in DNA: TGTGCCTGTGAAATTTTGGGCGAGCAGTACTTC. Protein product: CACEILGEQYF.

The chain uses TRBV4-2 and TRBJ2-1; D unresolved. Per the germline V gene, CDR1 is LGHNA and CDR2 is YNFKEQ. V gave up 7 bases and J gave up 8 bases, with 15 bases separating them. This CDR3 has 13 residues. CDR3 amino acids: CASTSMGSHEQFF. Written as DNA, the CDR3 is TGTGCCAGCACCTCAATGGGTAGCCATGAGCAGTTCTTC.

The V and J genes are TRBV13 and TRBJ2-7, with TRBD1 as a possible D gene (6 bases). V was cut by 6 bases and J by 0 bases, with 12 bases left in between. The V gene's germline CDR1 is PRHDT and CDR2 FYEKMQ (reference sequence). The CDR3 consists of 14 residues. In DNA form, the CDR3 reads TGTGCCAGCAGACCCGGACAGAGCTCCTACGAGCAGTACTTC. Encoded protein: CASRPGQSSYEQYF.

The chain carries TRBV5-8 and TRBJ1-5; D gene unclear. V gave up 2 bases and J gave up 9 bases, with 12 bases separating them. The CDR3 is made up of 13 amino acids. CDR1 is SGHTS, CDR2 YDEGEE, per germline. CDR3 sequence reads: CASSFGSSAPQHF. The CDR3 DNA reads TGTGCCAGCAGCTTTGGATCATCTGCGCCCCAGCATTTT.

This sequence joins TRBV9 and TRBJ1-2; D is ambiguous. The CDR3 sequence is 13 residues long. CDR1 and CDR2 (germline): SGDLS, YYNGEE. V was clipped by 0 bases and J by 6 bases, with 9 bases between them. The CDR3 loop is CASSVAGYNGYTF. The CDR3 region has the DNA TGTGCCAGCAGCGTAGCGGGTTATAATGGCTACACCTTC.

J is TRBJ2-1 and V is TRBV4-1, with 10 bases fitting TRBD2. The germline CDR1 and CDR2 sequences are MGHRA and YSYEKL. The CDR3 loop spans 16 amino acids. V was pared by 0 bases and J by 9 bases, with 8 bases of the junction left unmatched. CDR3 bases: TGCGCCAGCAGCCAAGAGCCAGCGGGGGGGCCAGGTGAGCAGTTCTTC. Translation: CASSQEPAGGPGEQFF.

The J gene is TRBJ2-2, the V gene TRBV11-1; D may match TRBD1 or TRBD2 (5 bases each). Germline V gene lookup returns CDR1 SGHAT and CDR2 FQDESV (reference sequence). V dropped 1 base and J dropped 3 bases, with 9 bases sitting between them. This CDR3 is 15 amino acids long. The CDR3 protein is CASSLGGSDTGELFF. The CDR3 nucleotides read TGTGCCAGCAGCTTAGGGGGGAGTGACACCGGGGAGCTGTTTTTT.

This rearrangement joins TRBV6-1 to TRBJ2-7; 9 bases map to TRBD2. CDR1 MNHNS and CDR2 SASEGT come from the germline V gene. V trimming: 1 base; J trimming: 5 bases; junction bases outside the gene matches: 12. CDR3 length: 17 amino acids. The CDR3 nucleotides are TGTGCCAGCAGTGAAGTATATAGCGGGAGATTTGAGGACGAGCAGTACTTC. It is translated as CASSEVYSGRFEDEQYF.

This chain connects TRBV4-1 to TRBJ2-1; 9 bases map to TRBD2. Germline lookup yields CDR1 MGHRA and CDR2 YSYEKL. The V gene end was trimmed by 3 bases and the J gene end by 7 bases; junction bases not matched to a gene: 10. The CDR3 covers 16 residues. The DNA of the CDR3 is TGCGCCAGCAGCCAGACCGAAGGGCTAGCGGGGAATGAGCAGTTCTTC. This encodes CASSQTEGLAGNEQFF.

CDR3 in amino acids: CASSQMTGDNEQFF. CDR3 in DNA: TGTGCCAGCAGCCAAATGACAGGAGACAATGAGCAGTTCTTC. The chain couples TRBV7-2 to TRBJ2-1; weak D call: TRBD1 (6 bases). V was shortened by 5 bases and J by 5 bases, with 13 bases between the two germline ends. Germline lookup yields CDR1 SGHTA and CDR2 FQGNSA. The CDR3 contains 14 residues.

The sample holds one count of this clonotype. The chain links TRBV19 to TRBJ2-7; no clear D gene. Trimming left V 3 bases short and J 3 bases short, with 9 bases between. The CDR3 has 13 residues. From germline, CDR1 is LNHDA and CDR2 SQIVND (reference sequence). The CDR3 region is CASSIHTDYEQYF. The DNA for the CDR3 is TGTGCCAGTAGTATCCACACCGACTACGAGCAGTACTTC.

The V call is TRBV5-1, the J call TRBJ2-1, with D perhaps matching TRBD2 (6 bases). The CDR3 runs 14 residues. Per the germline V gene, CDR1 is SGHRS and CDR2 is YFSETQ. The V and J ends lost 1 base and 5 bases respectively, with 10 bases between them. CDR3 nucleotide sequence: TGCGCCAGCAGCTTGCCGGGAGATAACAATGAGCAGTTCTTC. Translated: CASSLPGDNNEQFF. The complete variable domain, with remaining parts taken from reference TRBV5-1 and TRBJ2-1, reads KAGVTQTPRYLIKTRGQQVTLSCSPISGHRSVSWYQQTPGQGLQFLFEYFSETQRNKGNFPGRFSGRQFSNSRSEMNVSTLELGDSALYLCASSLPGDNNEQFFGPGTRLTVL.

This clonotype was found once. The gene calls are TRBV3-1 and TRBJ1-2, with unresolved D. V was clipped by 0 bases and J by 8 bases, with 16 bases between them. From germline, CDR1 is LGHDT and CDR2 YNNKEL (reference sequence). This CDR3 spans 15 amino acids. The CDR3 region is CASSQDWASPRGYTF. CDR3 coding DNA: TGTGCCAGCAGCCAAGATTGGGCATCTCCTCGGGGCTACACCTTC. The complete variable domain, with remaining parts taken from reference TRBV3-1 and TRBJ1-2, reads DTAVSQTPKYLVTQMGNDKSIKCEQNLGHDTMYWYKQDSKKFLKIMFSYNNKELIINETVPNRFSPKSPDKAHLNLHINSLELGDSAVYFCASSQDWASPRGYTFGSGTRLTVV.

This clonotype was observed once. The V gene is TRBV11-3, the J gene TRBJ2-1; weak D call: TRBD1 (6 bases). The CDR3 sequence is 14 residues long. Germline V CDR1 and CDR2: SGHNT, YENEEA. V lost 5 bases and J lost 5, with 13 bases in between. In DNA, the CDR3 is TGTGCCAGCAGCCCCCAGGGGACCCACAATGAGCAGTTCTTC. This gives the protein CASSPQGTHNEQFF.

This chain links TRBV6-5 with TRBJ2-3; TRBD1 is a possible D gene (6 bases). V lost 2 bases to trimming and J lost 0 bases, with 9 bases between them. CDR1 is MNHEY and CDR2 is SVGAGI in the germline V gene. The CDR3 is made up of 15 amino acids. The CDR3 nucleotides read TGTGCCAGCAGTTACGGGACAACTAGCACAGATACGCAGTATTTT. Amino acids: CASSYGTTSTDTQYF.

This rearrangement joins TRBV13 to TRBJ2-5; weak D call: TRBD2 (5 bases). Trimming took 5 bases from V and 5 from J, leaving 12 bases between them. Germline lookup yields CDR1 PRHDT and CDR2 FYEKMQ (reference sequence). CDR3 size: 13 residues. The CDR3 loop reads CASSQPRRETQYF. CDR3 nucleotide sequence: TGTGCCAGCAGCCAACCCCGGAGGGAGACCCAGTACTTC.

The chain links TRBV6-5 to TRBJ2-5; tentatively, D is TRBD1 or TRBD2 (5 bases each). Trimming shortened V by 2 bases and J by 5 bases, and 12 bases separated the two germline ends. Germline V gene lookup returns CDR1 MNHEY and CDR2 SVGAGI. The CDR3 is 14 amino acids. The chain's CDR3 is CASSYGGRWETQYF. The CDR3 DNA is TGTGCCAGCAGTTACGGGGGTAGGTGGGAGACCCAGTACTTC.

The J gene is TRBJ2-7, the V gene TRBV12-3 or TRBV12-4, with D possibly TRBD2 on 5 matching bases. V was trimmed by 5 bases and J by 2 bases, leaving 10 bases between them. The CDR3 loop spans 13 amino acids. In nucleotides, the CDR3 is TGTGCCAGCAGTCCCCTGGGAGCCTACGAGCAGTACTTC. Protein: CASSPLGAYEQYF.

The chain couples TRBV2 to TRBJ2-3, with 8 positions matching TRBD2. The CDR3 covers 16 residues. The J segment lost 1 base and the V segment lost 4 bases, leaving 7 bases of the junction unmatched. The germline V gene encodes CDR1 SNHLY and CDR2 FYNNEI. The DNA for the CDR3 is TGTGCCAGCAGTGTCACTAGCGGCGATCGCACAGATACGCAGTATTTT. Translating gives CASSVTSGDRTDTQYF.

The chain combines TRBV4-1 with TRBJ2-7; possibly TRBD2 for D (6 bases). The V and J ends lost 1 base and 2 bases respectively, with 18 bases between them. Germline CDR1 MGHRA, CDR2 YSYEKL. This CDR3 contains 17 residues. The chain's CDR3 is CASSQALGRDLAYEQYF. CDR3 nucleotide sequence: TGCGCCAGCAGCCAAGCTTTAGGGCGGGACCTTGCCTACGAGCAGTACTTC.

The chain couples TRBV6-1 to TRBJ2-1; TRBD1 matches 11 bases. The CDR3 runs 14 residues. CDR1 is MNHNS, CDR2 SASEGT, per germline. V trimming: 7 bases; J trimming: 4 bases; junction bases outside the gene matches: 3. CDR3 bases: TGTGCCAGCAACGGACAGGGGGCGTACAATGAGCAGTTCTTC. Residues: CASNGQGAYNEQFF.

The J gene is TRBJ1-1, the V gene TRBV7-9; the match to TRBD1 covers 10 bases. CDR1 is SEHNR and CDR2 is FQNEAQ in the germline V gene (reference sequence). The junction had 11 bases not matched to a gene; V was cut back by 5 bases and J by 2 bases. This CDR3 contains 17 residues. The CDR3 spells CASSPSPGTGENTEAFF. The CDR3 nucleotides read TGTGCCAGCAGCCCCAGTCCCGGGACAGGGGAAAACACTGAAGCTTTCTTT.